The entry that follows covers one T cell receptor beta chain sequence. Its specificity is not known. This entry is derived from a study of cytotoxic CD8 clonotypes in ibrutinib-treated CLL. On the study more broadly: Roughly 10 relapsed/refractory, roughly 16 treatment-naive; roughly 18 IGHV unmutated. Study-level points and caveats: A difference in sampling times existed between sustained-remission and progressing patients.

Germline V gives CDR1 SGHRS, CDR2 YFSETQ. Between the trimmed V and J ends, which lost 0 bases and 0 bases, there was a span of 9 bases. The CDR3 loop spans 15 amino acids. TCRdb's copy holds only in-frame clones and misses some; the assay was immunoSEQ multiplex PCR. The table has some 150,000 clones, roughly 83% seen once. Sequencing was performed on PBMCs, taken after 12 months of ibrutinib treatment. This chain uses TRBV5-1 with TRBJ1-2; no clear D gene. The receptor comes from a human donor with chronic lymphocytic leukemia. The CDR3 loop reads CASSLGHKANYGYTF. The CDR3 DNA reads TGCGCCAGCAGCTTGGGACACAAAGCTAACTATGGCTACACCTTC.